This T cell receptor (beta chain) comes out of a study of tumor-infiltrating lymphocytes in primary liver carcinoma. Overall study: The study reported T1-T3 N0M0 tumors spanning 4.2 to 10 cm. Whole-study results and caveats: For tumor-adjacent and tumor-blood pairs, overlap was less than that seen for tumor region pairs. The proportion of top clones found throughout all five tumor regions was only about 8-25%.

On this clonotype: Antigen specificity is unknown. No conserved phenylalanine or tryptophan is present at the end of the CDR3, so a read error is the likely explanation.

Unsorted bulk tissue (about 20-30 mg) underwent RNA and DNA co-extraction. Five separate regions were sampled from each tumor. The CDR3 has 17 residues. CDR1 and CDR2 from the germline V gene are SEHNR and FQNEAQ (reference sequence). A primer in the constant region served to generate TCR beta cDNA from 500 to 600 ng of total RNA. Investigators got TCR beta libraries out of three nested multiplex PCR rounds, done with slightly modified ARM-PCR. Investigators reported that the first two PCR rounds, at 10 cycles each, used TRBV1-TRBV30 forward primers with a C-beta reverse primer. TCRdb passed the multiplex PCR reads through MiXCR, listing each CDR3 protein once. Of roughly 55,000 distinct CDR3 sequences listed, roughly 70% are singletons.

This TCR was recovered from a man aged 40-49 years with primary liver carcinoma and hepatitis B virus infection. The chain is built from TRBV7-9 and TRBJ2-1; tentatively, D is TRBD1 (6 bases). The specimen was liver tumor tissue from sampling region 2. Regarding subset: tumor region T2, inferior pole. CDR3 nucleotides: TGTGCCAGCGGCTTACCATGTCAGGGGCCTAAAACAAATGAGCAGTTCCTC. It codes for CASGLPCQGPKTNEQFL.